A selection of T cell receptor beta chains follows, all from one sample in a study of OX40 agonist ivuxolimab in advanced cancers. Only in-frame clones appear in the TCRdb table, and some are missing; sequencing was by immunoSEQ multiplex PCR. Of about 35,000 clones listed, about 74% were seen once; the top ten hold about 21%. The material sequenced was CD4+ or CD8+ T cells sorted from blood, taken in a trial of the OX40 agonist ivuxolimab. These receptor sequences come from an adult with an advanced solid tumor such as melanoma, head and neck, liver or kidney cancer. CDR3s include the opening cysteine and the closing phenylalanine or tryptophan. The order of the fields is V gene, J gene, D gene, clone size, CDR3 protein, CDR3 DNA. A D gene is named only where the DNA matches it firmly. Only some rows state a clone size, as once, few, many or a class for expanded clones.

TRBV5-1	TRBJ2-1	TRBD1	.	CASSFPGTGVNEQFF	TGCGCCAGCAGCTTTCCCGGGACAGGGGTCAATGAGCAGTTCTTC
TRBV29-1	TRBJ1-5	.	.	CSATTGISGQPQHF	TGCAGCGCCACGACGGGTATATCGGGTCAGCCCCAGCATTTT
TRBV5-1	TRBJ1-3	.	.	CASSTDSSFGNTIYF	TGCGCCAGCAGCACGGACAGTTCTTTTGGAAACACCATATATTTT
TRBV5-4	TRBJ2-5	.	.	CASSPSTGGGETQYF	TGTGCCAGCAGCCCAAGTACGGGGGGCGGAGAGACCCAGTACTTC
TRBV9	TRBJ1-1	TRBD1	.	CASSGATGVAFF	TGTGCCAGCAGCGGGGCTACAGGGGTAGCTTTCTTT
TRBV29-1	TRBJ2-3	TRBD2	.	CSVNGRGGLTDTQYF	TGCAGCGTAAACGGCCGGGGGGGGCTCACAGATACGCAGTATTTT
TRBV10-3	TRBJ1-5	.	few	CAISSGGANQPQHF	TGTGCCATCAGTTCTGGGGGGGCGAATCAGCCCCAGCATTTT
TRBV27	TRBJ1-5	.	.	CASSHRGAWGQPQHF	TGTGCCAGCAGTCATAGGGGCGCTTGGGGTCAGCCCCAGCATTTT
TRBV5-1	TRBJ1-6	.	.	CASSLYLDKSPLHF	TGCGCCAGCAGCCTCTACCTAGACAAGTCACCCCTCCACTTT
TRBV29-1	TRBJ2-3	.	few	CSVGIDTQYF	TGCAGCGTGGGGATAGATACGCAGTATTTT
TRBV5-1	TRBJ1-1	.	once	CASSPDGHTEAFF	TGCGCCAGCAGCCCCGACGGCCACACTGAAGCTTTCTTT
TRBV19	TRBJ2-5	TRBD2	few	CASSSPAPGLASETQYF	TGTGCCAGTAGCTCGCCCGCGCCGGGACTAGCCTCCGAGACCCAGTACTTC
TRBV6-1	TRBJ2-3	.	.	CASSDSGGGLTDTQYF	TGTGCCAGCAGTGATTCTGGGGGGGGGCTCACAGATACGCAGTATTTT
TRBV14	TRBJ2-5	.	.	CASSRRQPLGETQYF	TGTGCCAGCAGTCGACGGCAGCCACTCGGAGAGACCCAGTACTTC
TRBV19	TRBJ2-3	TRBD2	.	CASSTGAGATDTQYF	TGTGCCAGTAGTACGGGAGCGGGGGCTACAGATACGCAGTATTTT
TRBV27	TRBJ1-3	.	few	CASSPSRRSRSGNTIYF	TGTGCCAGCAGCCCATCCAGACGGTCCCGCTCTGGAAACACCATATATTTT
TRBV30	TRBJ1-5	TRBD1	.	CAWSGTGGNQPQHF	TGTGCCTGGAGTGGGACAGGGGGCAATCAGCCCCAGCATTTT
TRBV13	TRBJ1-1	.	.	CASRQGLTEAFF	TGTGCCAGCAGGCAGGGGCTTACTGAAGCTTTCTTT
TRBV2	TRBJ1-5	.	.	CASGRDNNQPQHF	TGTGCCAGTGGGAGGGACAACAATCAGCCCCAGCATTTT
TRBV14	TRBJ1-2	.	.	CASSQDRRLSYGYTF	TGTGCCAGCAGCCAAGATCGGAGGTTGAGCTATGGCTACACCTTC
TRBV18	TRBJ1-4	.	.	CASSQSRTSEKLFF	TGTGCCAGCTCGCAGAGCAGAACCAGTGAAAAACTGTTTTTT
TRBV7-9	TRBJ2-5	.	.	CASSSTGEGDQETQYF	TGTGCCAGCAGCTCAACAGGGGAGGGGGACCAAGAGACCCAGTACTTC
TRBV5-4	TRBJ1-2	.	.	CASSTYQARYGYTF	TGTGCCAGCAGCACTTATCAGGCTCGCTATGGCTACACCTTC
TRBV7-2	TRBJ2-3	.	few	CASSVDWFDTQYF	TGTGCCAGCAGCGTCGACTGGTTCGATACGCAGTATTTT
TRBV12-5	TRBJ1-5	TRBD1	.	CASGLGQGSNQPQHF	TGTGCTAGTGGTTTGGGACAGGGAAGTAATCAGCCCCAGCATTTT
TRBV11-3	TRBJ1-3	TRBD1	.	CASSLPGQGGTIYF	TGTGCCAGCAGCTTACCGGGACAGGGTGGTACCATATATTTT
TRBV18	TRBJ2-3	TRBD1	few	CASSPRSGQGLTDTQYF	TGTGCCAGCTCACCGCGTTCGGGACAGGGGCTCACAGATACGCAGTATTTT
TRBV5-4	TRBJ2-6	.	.	CASSLRIPSGANVLTF	TGTGCCAGCAGCTTGAGGATACCCTCTGGGGCCAACGTCCTGACTTTC
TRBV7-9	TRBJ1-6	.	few	CASSFGLDSPLHF	TGTGCCAGCAGCTTTGGGTTGGATTCACCCCTCCACTTT
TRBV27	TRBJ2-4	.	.	CASSLQGKNIQYF	TGTGCCAGCAGTTTACAGGGGAAAAACATTCAGTACTTC
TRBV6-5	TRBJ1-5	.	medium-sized	CASSPTTGRQPQHF	TGTGCCAGCAGCCCTACAACAGGGCGTCAGCCCCAGCATTTT
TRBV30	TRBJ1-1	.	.	CAWSRRALKDTEAFF	TGTGCCTGGAGCCGCCGGGCCCTGAAGGACACTGAAGCTTTCTTT
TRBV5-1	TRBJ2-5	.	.	CASRNLETQYF	TGCGCCAGCAGAAATCTCGAGACCCAGTACTTC
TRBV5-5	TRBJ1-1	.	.	CASSWTLNTEAFF	TGTGCCAGCAGCTGGACCTTGAACACTGAAGCTTTCTTT
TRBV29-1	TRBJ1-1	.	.	CSVAPSGRMNTEAFF	TGCAGCGTTGCCCCCTCTGGCAGGATGAACACTGAAGCTTTCTTT
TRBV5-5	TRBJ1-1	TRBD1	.	CASNWDSRGRNTEAFF	TGTGCCAGCAACTGGGACAGCCGAGGAAGGAACACTGAAGCTTTCTTT
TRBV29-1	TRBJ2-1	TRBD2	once	CSVGLAGGVEQFF	TGCAGCGTTGGGCTAGCGGGGGGGGTTGAGCAGTTCTTC
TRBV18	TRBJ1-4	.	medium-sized	CASSQRREKLFF	TGTGCCAGCTCACAGAGGAGAGAAAAACTGTTTTTT
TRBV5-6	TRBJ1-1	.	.	CASSLEGAQNTEAFF	TGTGCCAGCAGCTTGGAAGGGGCGCAGAACACTGAAGCTTTCTTT
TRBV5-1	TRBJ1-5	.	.	CASSFDGGNQPQHF	TGCGCCAGCAGCTTTGACGGCGGCAATCAGCCCCAGCATTTT
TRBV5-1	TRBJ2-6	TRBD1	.	CASKPAQGVGANVLTF	TGCGCCAGCAAACCTGCACAGGGGGTCGGGGCCAACGTCCTGACTTTC
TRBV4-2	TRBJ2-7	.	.	CASSPSGGAGVEQYF	TGTGCCAGCAGCCCTTCGGGCGGGGCCGGGGTCGAGCAGTACTTC
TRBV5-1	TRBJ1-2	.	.	CASSSTGNYGYTF	TGCGCCAGCAGCTCCACGGGTAACTATGGCTACACCTTC
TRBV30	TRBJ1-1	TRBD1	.	CAWSRKGASNTEAFF	TGTGCCTGGAGTCGTAAGGGGGCCTCGAACACTGAAGCTTTCTTT
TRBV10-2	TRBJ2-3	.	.	CASGKRTVTDTQYF	TGCGCCAGCGGGAAGAGGACAGTCACAGATACGCAGTATTTT
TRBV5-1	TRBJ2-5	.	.	CASSFGRADQETQYF	TGCGCCAGCAGCTTTGGCCGGGCGGACCAAGAGACCCAGTACTTC
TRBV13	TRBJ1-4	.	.	CASSEHNCLPVDNEKLFF	TGTGCCAGCAGTGAGCATAACTGTCTCCCAGTCGACAATGAAAAACTGTTTTTT
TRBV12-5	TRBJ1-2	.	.	CASGLPPSGLYGYTF	TGTGCTAGTGGTTTGCCCCCCTCGGGACTCTATGGCTACACCTTC
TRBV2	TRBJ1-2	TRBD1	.	CASKYQTGLKGYTF	TGTGCCAGCAAGTACCAGACAGGGTTGAAAGGCTACACCTTC
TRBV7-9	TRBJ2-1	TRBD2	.	CASSTGLAGASFYNEQFF	TGTGCCAGCAGCACGGGACTAGCGGGGGCGAGCTTCTACAATGAGCAGTTCTTC
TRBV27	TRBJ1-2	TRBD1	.	CASSPRDRQGAGGYTF	TGTGCCAGCAGTCCGCGGGATAGGCAGGGGGCCGGTGGCTACACCTTC
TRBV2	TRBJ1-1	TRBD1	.	CASSGQGGNTEAFF	TGTGCCAGCAGCGGACAGGGAGGGAACACTGAAGCTTTCTTT
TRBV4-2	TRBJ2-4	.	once	CASSQGDYPKYF	TGTGCCAGCAGCCAAGGCGACTACCCCAAGTACTTC
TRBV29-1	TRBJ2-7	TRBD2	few	CSVRLAGDHEQYF	TGCAGCGTGAGACTAGCGGGGGACCACGAGCAGTACTTC
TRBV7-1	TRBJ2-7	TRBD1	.	CASSAGQGGSYEQYF	TGTGCCAGCAGCGCGGGACAGGGGGGCTCCTACGAGCAGTACTTC
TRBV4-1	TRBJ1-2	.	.	CASSQASRLRGYGYTF	TGCGCCAGCAGCCAAGCCTCTCGACTCAGGGGATATGGCTACACCTTC
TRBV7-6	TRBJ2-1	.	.	CASSLDYNEQFF	TGTGCCAGCAGCTTGGACTACAATGAGCAGTTCTTC
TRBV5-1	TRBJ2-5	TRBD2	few	CASSPRTSQETQYF	TGCGCCAGCAGCCCGAGGACTAGTCAAGAGACCCAGTACTTC
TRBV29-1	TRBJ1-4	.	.	CSVGDVERKLFF	TGCAGCGTTGGCGACGTTGAGAGAAAACTGTTTTTT
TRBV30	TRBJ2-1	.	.	CAWSGGALYNEQFF	TGTGCCTGGAGTGGTGGGGCCCTCTACAATGAGCAGTTCTTC